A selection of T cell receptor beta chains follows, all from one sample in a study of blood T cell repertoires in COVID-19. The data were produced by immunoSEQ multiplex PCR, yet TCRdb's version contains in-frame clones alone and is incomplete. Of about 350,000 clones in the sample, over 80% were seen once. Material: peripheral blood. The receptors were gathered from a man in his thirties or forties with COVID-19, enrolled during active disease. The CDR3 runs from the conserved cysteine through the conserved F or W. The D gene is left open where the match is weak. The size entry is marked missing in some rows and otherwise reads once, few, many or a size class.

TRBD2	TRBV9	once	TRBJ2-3	TGTGCCAGCAGCGAGATTCCGCTAGCGGCTAGCACAGATACGCAGTATTTT	CASSEIPLAASTDTQYF
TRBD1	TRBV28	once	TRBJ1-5	TGTGCCAGCAGCCGGACAGGGGCGACCAATCAGCCCCAGCATTTT	CASSRTGATNQPQHF
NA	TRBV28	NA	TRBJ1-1	TGTGCCAGCAGTCCCCGACAGAGGAACACTGAAGCTTTCTTT	CASSPRQRNTEAFF
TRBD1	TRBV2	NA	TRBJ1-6	TGTGCCAGCAGTGAACGGCCCCCAGGGGGTAATTCACCCCTCCACTTT	CASSERPPGGNSPLHF
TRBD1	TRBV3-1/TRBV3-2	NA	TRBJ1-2	TGTGCCAGCAGCCAAGAATTGGGACAGTCTAACTATGGCTACACCTTC	CASSQELGQSNYGYTF
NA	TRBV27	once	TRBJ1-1	TGTGCCAGCACCAAATCCAGGTTGAACACTGAAGCTTTCTTT	CASTKSRLNTEAFF
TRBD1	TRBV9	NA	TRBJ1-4	TGTGCCAGCAGCGTAGATAGCGGGACAGTTAATGAAAAACTGTTTTTT	CASSVDSGTVNEKLFF
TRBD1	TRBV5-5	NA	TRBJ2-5	TGTGCCAGCAGCTACGGGACAGGTCAAGATACCCAGTACTTC	CASSYGTGQDTQYF
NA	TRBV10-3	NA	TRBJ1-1	TGTGCCATCAGGGGGGGTCGGAACACTGAAGCTTTCTTT	CAIRGGRNTEAFF
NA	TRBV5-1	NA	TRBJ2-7	TGCGCCAGCAGCCTGAGGGCGGACTACGAGCAGTACTTC	CASSLRADYEQYF
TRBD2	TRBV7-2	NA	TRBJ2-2	TGTGCCAGCAGCTTCTGGGAGGGCGGGGAGCTGTTTTTT	CASSFWEGGELFF
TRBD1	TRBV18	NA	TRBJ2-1	TGTGCCAGCTCATCCGGGGACAGGGGGCAACACACTGAGCAGTTCTTC	CASSSGDRGQHTEQFF
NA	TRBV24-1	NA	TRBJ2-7	TGTGCCACCAGTGATTTGTATGGCGGGAAACGCTCCTACGAGCAGTACTTC	CATSDLYGGKRSYEQYF
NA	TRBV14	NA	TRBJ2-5	TGTGCCAGCAGCCGGGGACACCCCCAAGAGACCCAGTACTTC	CASSRGHPQETQYF
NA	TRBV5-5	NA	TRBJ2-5	TGTGCCAGCAGCTTGTACCAGCAACAGATACAAGAGACCCAGTACTTC	CASSLYQQQIQETQYF
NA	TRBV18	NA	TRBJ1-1	TGTGCCAGCTCACCAAGGCCGGGGGTATCCGAAAACACTGAAGCTTTCTTT	CASSPRPGVSENTEAFF
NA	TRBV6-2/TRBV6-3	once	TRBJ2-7	TGTGCCAGCAGTGACAGGAGCTCCTACGAGCAGTACTTC	CASSDRSSYEQYF
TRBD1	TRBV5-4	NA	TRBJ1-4	TGTGCCAGCAGCATAGGACAGGGTAGCGGAAAACTGTTTTTT	CASSIGQGSGKLFF
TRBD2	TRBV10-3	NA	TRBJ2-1	TGTGCCATCAGTGGGACTAGCGTTAGCTCCTACAATGAGCAGTTCTTC	CAISGTSVSSYNEQFF
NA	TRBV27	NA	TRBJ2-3	TGTGCCAGCAGTTCCACAGGAGCGGATACGCAGTATTTT	CASSSTGADTQYF
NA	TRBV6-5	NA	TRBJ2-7	TGTGCCAGCAGGAATACAGGGAATGAGCAGTACTTC	CASRNTGNEQYF
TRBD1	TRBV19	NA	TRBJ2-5	TGTGCCAGTAGAGAACAGGGGGCCCTAGAGACCCAGTACTTC	CASREQGALETQYF
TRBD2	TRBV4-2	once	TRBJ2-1	TGTGCCAGCAGCCAAGTCCTCGGGGGGGCCAGGGAGCAGTTCTTC	CASSQVLGGAREQFF
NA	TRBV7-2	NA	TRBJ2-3	TGTGCCAGCAGCTTAGAAGCAGGGGATACGCAGTATTTT	CASSLEAGDTQYF
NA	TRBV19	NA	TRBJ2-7	TGTGCCAGTAGTCTCACGTCGACTAGCGAGCAGTACTTC	CASSLTSTSEQYF
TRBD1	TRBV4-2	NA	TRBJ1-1	TGTGCCAGCAGCCAAGATTGGACAGGGAGGATCACTGAAGCTTTCTTT	CASSQDWTGRITEAFF
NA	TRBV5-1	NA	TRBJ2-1	TGCGCCAGCAGCTTGGAGTACGCGGGTGATGAGCAGTTCTTC	CASSLEYAGDEQFF
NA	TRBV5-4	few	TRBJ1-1	TGTGCCAGCAGCTTGCAGATGAACACTGAAGCTTTCTTT	CASSLQMNTEAFF
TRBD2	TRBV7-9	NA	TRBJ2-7	TGTGCCAGCAGACCCGTCGGGCGGGGGTCCTACGAGCAGTACTTC	CASRPVGRGSYEQYF
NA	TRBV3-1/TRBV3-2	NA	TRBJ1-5	TGTGCCAGCAGCCAAACGAGGGATCAGCCCCAGCATTTT	CASSQTRDQPQHF
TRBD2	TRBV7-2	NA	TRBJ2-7	TGTGCCAGCAGCTCCATGACTAGCGGGGGGAAACTCAGCGAGCAGTACTTC	CASSSMTSGGKLSEQYF
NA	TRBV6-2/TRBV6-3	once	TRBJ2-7	TGTGCCAGCAGCCCCCGGGGCTACGAGCAGTACTTC	CASSPRGYEQYF
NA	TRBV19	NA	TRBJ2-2	TGTGCCAGTAGCCGCGTAGGGGAGAACACCGGGGAGCTGTTTTTT	CASSRVGENTGELFF
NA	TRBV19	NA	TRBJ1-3	TGTGCCAGTAGTCCCACCGCGGGGTTCGGAAACACCATATATTTT	CASSPTAGFGNTIYF
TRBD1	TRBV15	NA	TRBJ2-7	TGTGCCACCAGCAGACCCGGGACAGCCTACGAGCAGTACTTC	CATSRPGTAYEQYF
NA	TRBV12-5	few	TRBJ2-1	TGTGCTAGTGGTTCCCCGTTGGCAGGCAAGCAGTTCTTC	CASGSPLAGKQFF
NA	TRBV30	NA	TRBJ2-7	TGTGCCTGGAGTGGGACTAACTACGAGCAGTACTTC	CAWSGTNYEQYF
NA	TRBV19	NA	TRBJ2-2	TGTGCCAGTAGACAGGCAGACGCCACCGGGGAGCTGTTTTTT	CASRQADATGELFF
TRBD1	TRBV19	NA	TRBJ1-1	TGTGCCAGTAGCGGACAGGTCCGGAACACTGAAGCTTTCTTT	CASSGQVRNTEAFF
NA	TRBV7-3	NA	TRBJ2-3	TGTGCCAGCAGCTTAACCAGGGAAAACACAGATACGCAGTATTTT	CASSLTRENTDTQYF
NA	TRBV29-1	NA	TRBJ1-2	TGCAGCGTGAGGCGGGACCCCCATGGCTACACCTTC	CSVRRDPHGYTF
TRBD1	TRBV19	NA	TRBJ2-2	TGTGCCAGTAGTATTCTAGACAGGGCCACCGGGGAGCTGTTTTTT	CASSILDRATGELFF
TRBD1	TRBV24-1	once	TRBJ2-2	TGTGCCACCAGTGAATCCGGGACAGGGTTCACCGGGGAGCTGTTTTTT	CATSESGTGFTGELFF
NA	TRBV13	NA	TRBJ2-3	TGTGCCAGCAGCCGGGCCGGGGTAATGGCGGATACGCAGTATTTT	CASSRAGVMADTQYF
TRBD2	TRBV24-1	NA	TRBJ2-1	TGTGCCACCAGTGACCGGACTAGCGGGGGCCTTTACAATGAGCAGTTCTTC	CATSDRTSGGLYNEQFF